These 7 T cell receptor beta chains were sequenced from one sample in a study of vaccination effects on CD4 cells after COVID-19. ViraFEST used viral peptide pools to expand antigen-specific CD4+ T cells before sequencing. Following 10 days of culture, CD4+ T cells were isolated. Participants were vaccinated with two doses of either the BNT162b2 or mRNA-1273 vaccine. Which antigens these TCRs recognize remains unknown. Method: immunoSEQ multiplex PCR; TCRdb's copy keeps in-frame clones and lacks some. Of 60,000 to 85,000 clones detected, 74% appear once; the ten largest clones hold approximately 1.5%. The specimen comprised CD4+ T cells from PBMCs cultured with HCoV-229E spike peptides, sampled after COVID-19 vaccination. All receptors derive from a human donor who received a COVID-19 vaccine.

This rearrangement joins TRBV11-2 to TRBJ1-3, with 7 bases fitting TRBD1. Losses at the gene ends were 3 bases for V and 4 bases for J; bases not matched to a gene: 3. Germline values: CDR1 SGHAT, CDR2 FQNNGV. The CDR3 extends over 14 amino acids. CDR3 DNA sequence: TGTGCCAGCAGCTTCTACAGGGGAGGAAACACCATATATTTT. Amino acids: CASSFYRGGNTIYF.

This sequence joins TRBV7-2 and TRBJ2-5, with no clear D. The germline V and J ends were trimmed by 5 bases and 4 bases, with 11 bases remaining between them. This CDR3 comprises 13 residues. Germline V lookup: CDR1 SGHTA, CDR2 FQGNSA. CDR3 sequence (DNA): TGTGCCAGCAGCCTGCGACCTGGAGAGACCCAGTACTTC. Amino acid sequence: CASSLRPGETQYF.

The CDR3 DNA reads as TGTGCCAGCAGCTTTGTGGCGGGCTCTGGAAACACCATATATTTT. Residues: CASSFVAGSGNTIYF. The chain couples TRBV7-9 to TRBJ1-3; the D is unclear. Germline V gives CDR1 SEHNR, CDR2 FQNEAQ (reference sequence). The CDR3 sequence is 15 residues long. V lost 3 bases and J 0 bases, leaving 9 bases between the germline ends.

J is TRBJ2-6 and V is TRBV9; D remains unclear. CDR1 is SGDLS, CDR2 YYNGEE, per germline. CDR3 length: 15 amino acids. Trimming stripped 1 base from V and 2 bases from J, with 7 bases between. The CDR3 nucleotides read TGTGCCAGCAGCGTATCTAGGGCTGGGGCCAACGTCCTGACTTTC. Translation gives CASSVSRAGANVLTF.

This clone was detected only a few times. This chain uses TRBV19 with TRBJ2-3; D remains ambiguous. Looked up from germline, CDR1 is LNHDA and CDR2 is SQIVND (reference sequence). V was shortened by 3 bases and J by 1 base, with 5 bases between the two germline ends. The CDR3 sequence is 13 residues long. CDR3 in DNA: TGTGCCAGTAGTATCGGGCGCACAGATACGCAGTATTTT. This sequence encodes CASSIGRTDTQYF.

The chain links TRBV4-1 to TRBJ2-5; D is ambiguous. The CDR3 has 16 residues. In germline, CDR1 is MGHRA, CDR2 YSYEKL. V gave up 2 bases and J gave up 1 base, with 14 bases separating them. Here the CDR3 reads CASSQLNLGFQETQYF. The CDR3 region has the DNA TGCGCCAGCAGCCAATTGAATTTGGGATTCCAAGAGACCCAGTACTTC.

The CDR3 loop reads CASSSLAGGLETQYF. The CDR3 nucleotides read TGTGCCAGCAGTTCCTTAGCGGGGGGGCTCGAGACCCAGTACTTC. The rearrangement uses TRBV28 and TRBJ2-5, with 11 bases identical to TRBD2. CDR1 is MDHEN, CDR2 SYDVKM, per germline. The CDR3 consists of 15 residues. V trimming: 4 bases; J trimming: 5 bases; junction bases outside the gene matches: 6.